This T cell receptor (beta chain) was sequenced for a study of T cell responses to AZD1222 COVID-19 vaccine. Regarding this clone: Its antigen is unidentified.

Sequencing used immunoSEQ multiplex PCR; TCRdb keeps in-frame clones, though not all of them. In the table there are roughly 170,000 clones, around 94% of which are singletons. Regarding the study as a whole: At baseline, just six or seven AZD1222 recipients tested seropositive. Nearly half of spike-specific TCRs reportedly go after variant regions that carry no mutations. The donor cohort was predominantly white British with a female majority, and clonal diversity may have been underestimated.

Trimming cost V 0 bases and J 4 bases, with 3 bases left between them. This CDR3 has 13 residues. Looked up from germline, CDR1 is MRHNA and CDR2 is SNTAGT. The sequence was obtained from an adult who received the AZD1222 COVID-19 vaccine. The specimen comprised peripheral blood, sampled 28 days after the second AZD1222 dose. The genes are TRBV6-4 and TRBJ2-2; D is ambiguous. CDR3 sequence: CASSDSVTGELFF. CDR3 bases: TGTGCCAGCAGTGACTCAGTCACCGGGGAGCTGTTTTTT.